This T cell receptor (beta chain) was captured in a study of post-analysis software for immune sequencing data. General study results and limits: There were five TRBV segments more frequent in patients than controls, and TRBV5-6, TRBV5-1 and TRBV20-1 were among them. The study found significantly lower normalized Chao1 diversity in multiple sclerosis patients than in controls.

Every TCR beta cDNA library bore unique molecular identifiers. TCRdb reprocessed the PCR reads via MiXCR and lists one record per CDR3 protein. The table lists roughly 600,000 distinct CDR3 sequences, 44% of them singletons, with approximately 1.7% in the top ten. About this clonotype itself: Its antigen is as yet unknown.

Germline values: CDR1 DFQATT, CDR2 SNEGSKA (reference sequence). V was pared by 4 bases and J by 4 bases, with 12 bases of the junction left unmatched. The length of the CDR3 is 17 residues. The sequencing sample was made of blood. This TCR was recovered from a girl between 5 and 17 years old with multiple sclerosis. The rearrangement joins TRBV20-1 to TRBJ2-3; 12 bases map to TRBD2. CDR3 nucleotide sequence: TGCAGTGCTATCCCTAGGGCTAGCGGGAGGGGTGCAGATACGCAGTATTTT. It translates to CSAIPRASGRGADTQYF.